This T cell receptor (beta chain) was obtained from a study of shared clonotypes between healthy human individuals. Findings and caveats of the study: Among the subsets, naive ones generally showed larger estimated richness than memory ones.

About this clone: No antigen is known for it.

Researchers ran the assay at a deep level. Profiled with immunoSEQ multiplex PCR; TCRdb holds only in-frame clones, not every one. The sample includes over 750,000 clones, roughly 96% of them seen just once. Naive CD8 cells lacked CD45RO and underwent positive selection for CCR7, leaving out terminally differentiated effector memory CD45RA+ cells. Donors were healthy HIV-negative adults without recent acute infections or vaccinations. Germline assignment: CDR1 GTSNPN and CDR2 SVGIG (reference sequence). V was pared by 4 bases and J by 6 bases, with 13 bases between. This CDR3 contains 13 residues. V and J are TRBV30 and TRBJ2-1, with D perhaps given as TRBD1 or TRBD2 (6 bases each). Specimen: naive CD8+ T cells sorted from blood. The sequence was obtained from a man aged 25-45 years in good health. In DNA, the CDR3 is TGTGCCTGGACAACAGGGACTCCCAATGAGCAGTTCTTC. Its translation is CAWTTGTPNEQFF.